The sequence of this TCR beta chain was determined in a study of T cell responses to AZD1222 COVID-19 vaccine (TCRdb year 2021). With regard to the full study: A total of roughly 240 trial participants underwent TCR sequencing, of whom about 210 received two doses of AZD1222 and about 25 received two doses of the MenACWY control vaccine. Trial participants were enrolled by age into subgroups of 18-55, 56-69 and 70-plus years, and about 150, 27 and 61 TCR-sequenced participants, respectively, were included in these subgroups. Study-wide findings and limitations: Most participants were white British and females outnumbered males, and the authors suggested that clonal diversity may have been underestimated. Vaccine-associated CD4 TCRs spanned the whole spike protein, with dominant responses in regions 160-218 and 743-854. Conclusions about previously exposed vaccinees are limited because only a handful of AZD1222 recipients were SARS-CoV-2 seropositive at baseline. The 56-69-year group was small, and its depth increase did not reach significance, likely because of low power. Spike-specific TCR breadth and depth rose significantly after two AZD1222 doses compared with day 0 and with MenACWY recipients. Nearly half of unique spike-specific TCRs reportedly recognized epitopes outside regions mutated in the B.1.351 and B.1.1.7 variants. Because no samples from the day 14 peak response were available, repertoires could be characterized only after the peak T cell response.

With respect to this clone: The specificity of this receptor is unknown. Per-base qualities were not stored, and no clone one base away is much larger.

The CDR3 regions of human TCRbeta chains were analyzed by immunosequencing. As for how the authors treated the data: TCRs in the repertoires were matched against a reference library of SARS-CoV-2-specific TCRs that had been generated with the MIRA antigen-specificity platform. Breadth was defined as the fraction of unique TCRs that were SARS-CoV-2-associated. Depth was defined as the fraction of total T cells that were SARS-CoV-2-associated. Using the MIRA data, each spike-specific TCR was assigned both to the spike region to which the TCR was reactive and to a CD4 or CD8 class. Log10-transformed breadth and depth values were compared by one-way ANOVA with Sidak's multiple comparisons tests. Here the immuneACCESS table is served through TCRdb, limited to in-frame sequences with V and J called. Missing clones are a known gap in these copies; in checked studies unresolved V genes cover under half, and the rest lacks a known reason. The V and J calls and clone size are taken from that table; D and trimming were inferred from the DNA. This sample gives about 96,000 clones in total; around nine tenths of them show up just once. The top ten constitute approximately 5.2% of the sample.

From a lookup of the germline V gene, CDR1 and CDR2 are WSHSY and SAAADI. V loses 8 bases, J loses 0 bases, and the germline ends lie 11 bases apart. The CDR3 covers 13 residues, taking in both the cysteine and the phenylalanine. The kept DNA is CDR3 alone, 39 bases in frame from the first base. The sample's time point label, in plain terms: baseline before first vaccination. The treatment or condition label, read with the paper, signifies: meningococcal conjugate vaccine given as trial control. Samples from vaccinated people were obtained from the UK trials COV001 and COV002, which included a single-blind randomized controlled phase 2/3 trial of AZD1222 (ChAdOx1 nCoV-19) in healthy adults. For TCRbeta chain sequencing, PBMC samples from trial participants were taken at day 0 and at day 28 after the second dose.

This specimen consisted of peripheral blood, obtained on day 0 of MenACWY control vaccination. This clonotype was sampled from an adult in good health. The rearrangement combines TRBV10-2 with TRBJ2-7; the D gene remains uncertain. The CDR3 region: CASGPAPSYEQYF. In nucleotides, the sequence is TGCGCCAGCGGGCCGGCACCCTCCTACGAGCAGTACTTC.